Listed below are T cell receptor beta chains from one sample, sequenced in a study of graft-versus-host responses after intestinal transplantation. Generated by immunoSEQ multiplex PCR, the TCRdb table keeps only in-frame clones and is missing some. The sample records 86,000 or so clones, over 80% being singletons. Their antigen targets remain unknown. The sample was unstimulated CD8+ T cells sorted from spleen or lymph node cells, taken before intestinal transplant. Receptors originate from a human donor who received an intestinal transplant. CDR3s leave out the opening cysteine and the closing phenylalanine or tryptophan.

J gene	V gene	CDR3 protein
TRBJ2-5	TRBV5-6	ASSLEAGGNQETQY
TRBJ2-6	TRBV10-3	AISESRTGQGIGANVLT
TRBJ2-7	TRBV5-6	ASSPGTMEQY
TRBJ2-1	TRBV9	ASSVGDRSYNEQF
TRBJ1-6	TRBV28	ASGVFISYNSPLH
TRBJ2-7	TRBV25-1	ASSDSGNPYEQY
TRBJ2-1	TRBV2	ASSEDGGISYNEQF
TRBJ2-7	TRBV6-5	ASSYTGVSYEQY
TRBJ2-3	TRBV5-4	ASSPEDRALEDTQY
TRBJ2-7	TRBV6-5	ARMDNYEQY
TRBJ2-5	TRBV7-2	ASSLDGQGIALVETQY
TRBJ2-2	TRBV5-4	ASSFGLAGELF
TRBJ1-1	TRBV10-1	ASSDGVKDTEAF
TRBJ2-7	TRBV21-1	ASSHSCYEQY
TRBJ2-7	TRBV4-2	ASSQGAYEQY
TRBJ1-1	TRBV6-1	ASSGGGAF
TRBJ2-7	TRBV29-1	SVDFGGALYEQY
TRBJ2-7	TRBV6-6	ASAPRGFVYEQY
TRBJ1-2	TRBV6-5	ASSHPQQNGYT
TRBJ2-7	TRBV4-1	ASSQVEGAGYEQY
TRBJ2-3	TRBV4-1	ASSQSGLAGGDTQY
TRBJ2-5	TRBV30	AWSKTGEETQY
TRBJ1-1	TRBV19	AGSRTGEGSTEAF
TRBJ2-6	TRBV7-9	ASSLSRAGANVLT
TRBJ2-1	TRBV19	ASTWDYNNEQF
TRBJ2-7	TRBV7-9	ASSLSGRGRGYEQY
TRBJ2-1	TRBV25-1	ASSIGDYEQF
TRBJ1-1	TRBV6-5	ASSPRDTEAF
TRBJ2-1	TRBV19	ASSIGAKDGRYNEQF
TRBJ2-2	TRBV28	ASSPLRGRNTGELF
TRBJ1-3	TRBV27	ASSQQGRGNTIY
TRBJ2-4	TRBV6-5	ASSYSFGDENIQY
TRBJ1-2	TRBV20-1	SARREFGYT
TRBJ2-7	TRBV27	ASSASGIYEQY
TRBJ2-5	TRBV7-9	ASSPIAGGWQETQY
TRBJ1-5	TRBV6-5	ASSSRSAAHQPQH
TRBJ2-1	TRBV10-1	ASSEDSSGASNEQF
TRBJ2-3	TRBV15	ATSVLAGGTDTQY
TRBJ2-2	TRBV21-1	ASSKPKANTGELF
TRBJ1-6	TRBV27	ASSPGLGNSPLH
TRBJ1-4	TRBV5-1	ASSLDGAWGEKLF
TRBJ1-2	TRBV27	ASSFVGTVNYGYT
TRBJ2-7	TRBV9	ASSGTGYEQY
TRBJ2-1	TRBV7-7	ASSIGLAVSYNEQF
TRBJ2-7	TRBV5-4	ASSLTSDPYEQY
TRBJ2-3	TRBV25-1	ASSEYTGGTQY
TRBJ1-5	TRBV27	ASSFWPVGNQPQH
TRBJ1-3	TRBV5-1	ASSLGGAGNTIY
TRBJ2-5	TRBV9	ASSVALRETQY
TRBJ2-1	TRBV19	ASSVAWGGLRDNEQF
TRBJ2-3	TRBV28	ASSLTGRTDTQY
TRBJ2-5	TRBV9	ASSGPVDWAGETQY